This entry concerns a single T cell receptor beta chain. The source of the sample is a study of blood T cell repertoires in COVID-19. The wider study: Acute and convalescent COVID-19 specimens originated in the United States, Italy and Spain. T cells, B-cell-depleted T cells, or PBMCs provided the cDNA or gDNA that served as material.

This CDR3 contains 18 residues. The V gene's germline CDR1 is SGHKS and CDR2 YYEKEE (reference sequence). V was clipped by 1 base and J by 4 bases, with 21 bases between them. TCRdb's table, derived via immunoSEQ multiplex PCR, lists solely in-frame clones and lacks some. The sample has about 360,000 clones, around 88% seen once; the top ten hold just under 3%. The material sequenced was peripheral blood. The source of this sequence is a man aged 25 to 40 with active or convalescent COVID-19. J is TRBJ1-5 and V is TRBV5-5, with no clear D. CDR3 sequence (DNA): TGTGCCAGCAGCTTGAGAGGGCCACCCGTGGGGAGTAATCAGCCCCAGCATTTT. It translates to CASSLRGPPVGSNQPQHF. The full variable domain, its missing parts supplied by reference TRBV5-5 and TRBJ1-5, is DAGVTQSPTHLIKTRGQQVTLRCSPISGHKSVSWYQQVLGQGPQFIFQYYEKEERGRGNFPDRFSARQFPNYSSELNVNALLLGDSALYLCASSLRGPPVGSNQPQHFGDGTRLSIL.